This T cell receptor beta chain was obtained from a study of STAT5B mutations in CD4+ large granular lymphocyte leukemia. The assay was run at survey level. Here immunoSEQ multiplex PCR was the method, and the copy in TCRdb shows in-frame clones only, minus some. Of under 35,000 clones listed, 71% are singletons. The CDR3 covers 15 residues. Only a few counts were recorded for this clone. Its antigen is unknown. Study findings and constraints: Without putative leukemic clones, patient CD4-sorted repertoires remained more clonal than healthy CD4+ repertoires.

The sequence derives from a human donor in good health. This sequence joins TRBV1 and TRBJ1-5. TRBV1 is given as a pseudogene. Material for sequencing was CD4+ T cells from blood buffy coats. The chain's CDR3 is CTSSQESPGHQPQHF. Here the CDR3 DNA reads TGCACCAGCAGCCAAGAAAGCCCGGGTCATCAGCCCCAGCATTTT.